This T cell receptor beta chain was identified during a study of T cell responses to AZD1222 COVID-19 vaccine. Sequenced by immunoSEQ multiplex PCR; TCRdb stores in-frame clones only, minus some. Of around 110,000 clones listed, 85% to 95% are singletons. Notes on the study in general: Repertoire sampling happened only post peak T cell response.

This CDR3 comprises 12 residues. Germline V gives CDR1 ENHRY, CDR2 SYGVKD. The V end was cut by 3 bases, the J end by 5 bases, with 7 bases between. As for this clone: Its target is not known.

The input for sequencing was peripheral blood, taken on day 0 of AZD1222 vaccination. The receptor was isolated from an adult in good health. The chain is built from TRBV10-3 and TRBJ1-1, with D unresolved. CDR3 nucleotides: TGTGCCATCAGTGAACCCTTAACTGAAGCTTTCTTT. This gives the protein CAISEPLTEAFF.